The clone carrying this T cell receptor beta chain was recorded many times. The target antigen is unknown. The authors made TCR beta libraries by quantitative 5'-RACE with molecular barcodes. A single record per CDR3 protein comes from TCRdb applying MiXCR to the 5' RACE reads. The sample has fewer than 550,000 distinct CDR3 sequences, 5.3% seen once. These data belong to a study of CD8 T cells in ankylosing spondylitis. Findings and limits, study-wide: In ankylosing spondylitis blood, a motif of eight highly homologous TCR beta variants appeared characteristic. Those disease-linked clones were CD8+; they were also relatively rare in peripheral blood.

This CDR3 is built from 20 residues. The V and J ends lost 2 bases and 5 bases, in that order; junction bases with no gene match: 17. Germline-derived CDR1 and CDR2 are MDHEN and SYDVKM. V gene TRBV28 combines with J gene TRBJ2-1; 11 nucleotides match TRBD2. This clonotype was obtained from a male donor with ankylosing spondylitis. The material sequenced was blood, either unsorted or a sorted T cell fraction (not recorded which). The CDR3, as DNA: TGTGCCAGCAGTTTAGGGGTACTAGCGGGGGCCCTTTTTAACGACAATGAGCAGTTCTTC. Its protein product is CASSLGVLAGALFNDNEQFF.